This TCR beta chain was documented in a study of cytotoxic CD8 clonotypes in ibrutinib-treated CLL. Study-level background: Patient counts were 11 relapsed/refractory, approximately 15 treatment-naive and roughly 18 IGHV unmutated. General study points: Public clonotypes (which were uncommon) either contracted or remained stable on treatment.

Losses at the gene ends were 4 bases for V and 7 bases for J; bases not matched to a gene: 11. The germline gives CDR1 MDHEN, CDR2 SYDVKM. The CDR3 is made up of 16 amino acids. About this clone itself: The target antigen is unknown.

Sequencing used immunoSEQ multiplex PCR; TCRdb keeps in-frame clones, though not all of them. This sample has roughly 150,000 clones, with roughly 77% found just once. This chain uses TRBV28 with TRBJ1-5; 9 bases line up with TRBD1. This sequence was found in a human donor with chronic lymphocytic leukemia. Here the sequenced sample was PBMCs, taken after 12 months of ibrutinib treatment. DNA of the CDR3: TGTGCCAGCAGTTCAAAATTTGAGGACAGGGGACAGCCCCAGCATTTT. It specifies CASSSKFEDRGQPQHF.